This T cell receptor (beta chain) was found in a study of cytomegalovirus exposure and HLA in healthy donors. Study findings and constraints: Clusters of TCRs from the first cohort tended to co-occur in the roughly 120 validation repertoires (as a later analysis found). Overall, about 160 TCR beta chains were annotated as cytomegalovirus-associated. Specificity of a few CMV-associated chains for CMV antigens was verified in vitro.

Donors came from a validation cohort of about 110 subjects, distinct from the first 666-subject cohort. Method: immunoSEQ multiplex PCR; TCRdb's copy keeps in-frame clones and lacks some. The sample includes over 120,000 clones, 94% of them seen just once. Note on this clone: Its antigen is unknown.

The CDR3 runs 15 residues. Trimming took 4 bases from V and 4 from J, leaving 14 bases between them. Germline values: CDR1 ENHRY, CDR2 SYGVKD. The chain is built from TRBV10-3 and TRBJ2-1, with D maybe TRBD2 (5 bases). Sequenced input: PBMCs. The sequence was obtained from a man aged 18 to 30 in good health and CMV-seropositive. CDR3: CAISGERTGYNEQFF. CDR3 nucleotides: TGTGCCATCAGTGGAGAGCGGACTGGGTACAATGAGCAGTTCTTC.